These T cell receptor beta chains were read from a single sample in a study of shared clonotypes between healthy human individuals. TCRdb keeps only in-frame clones here, not all; method: immunoSEQ multiplex PCR. The sample yields approximately 710,000 clones, around 91% seen once. Sequencing used memory CD8+ T cells from PBMCs. The receptor source for this set is a man between 18 and 29 years old in good health. Some clones in this sample may be carry-over from other donors' samples. Each CDR3 is given with its conserved first and last residue. A D gene is named only where the DNA matches it firmly. For some rows the clone size is stated as once, few or many, or as a class when expanded; others skip it.

j_call	d_call	clone_size	v_call	cdr3_nt	cdr3_aa
TRBJ2-7	-	once	TRBV9	TGTGCCAGCAGCCCAGACGGCGGGTATGAGCAGTACTTC	CASSPDGGYEQYF
TRBJ2-1	TRBD2	-	TRBV11-2	TGTGCCAGCAGTCGCCCGTCCTTTGGCGGGGGCTCCTACAATGAGCAGTTCTTC	CASSRPSFGGGSYNEQFF
TRBJ1-2	-	-	TRBV4-1	TGCGCCAGCAGCCAAGATAGGTGGACTTATAGGACCTATGGCTACACCTTC	CASSQDRWTYRTYGYTF
TRBJ1-2	-	-	TRBV25-1	TGTGCCAGCAAGGGAGAGGGCTACACCTTC	CASKGEGYTF
TRBJ2-7	-	-	TRBV6-5	TGTGCCAGCAGTCCCGGGGTCTCCTACGAGCAGTACTTC	CASSPGVSYEQYF
TRBJ2-2	-	few	TRBV27	TGTGCCAGCAGTTTCAACATGGCCGGGGAGCTGTTTTTT	CASSFNMAGELFF
TRBJ2-7	-	-	TRBV7-6	TGTGCCAGCAGCTTTGCCGGATCGGGGGACTACGAGCAGTACTTC	CASSFAGSGDYEQYF
TRBJ2-1	TRBD2	-	TRBV11-2	TGTGCCAGCAGCATTCGTTTGGGCGGGAGCAACGACAATGAGCAGTTCTTC	CASSIRLGGSNDNEQFF
TRBJ1-2	-	-	TRBV7-9	TGTGCCAGCAGCTTGCAGCAGGGCGGCTACACCTTC	CASSLQQGGYTF
TRBJ1-1	TRBD1	-	TRBV9	TGTGCCAGCAGCGGGGGACAGGGAGAAGCTTTCTTT	CASSGGQGEAFF
TRBJ2-7	-	-	TRBV4-1	TGCGCCAGCAGCGCTAGCTTAAACTACGAGCAGTACTTC	CASSASLNYEQYF
TRBJ1-2	-	once	TRBV27	TGTGCCAGCAGCGACTTTTCTAACTATGGCTACACCTTC	CASSDFSNYGYTF
TRBJ1-4	TRBD1	-	TRBV27	TGTGCCAGCAGTCCGCAGACAGGGGGTAATGAAAAACTGTTTTTT	CASSPQTGGNEKLFF
TRBJ2-1	-	-	TRBV7-9	TGTGCCAGCAGGAGCCCGGGACTGGAGGGGTACAATGAGCAGTTCTTC	CASRSPGLEGYNEQFF
TRBJ1-1	TRBD1	-	TRBV19	TGTGCCAGTAGTTTAACAGGGGGCGGTCGGACTGAAGCTTTCTTT	CASSLTGGGRTEAFF
TRBJ2-1	TRBD2	-	TRBV28	TGTGCCAGCAGTATGCTAGCGGGAGGATACAATGAGCAGTTCTTC	CASSMLAGGYNEQFF
TRBJ2-7	TRBD1	-	TRBV5-1	TGCGCCAGCGCTGCTTGGGGGACAGGGGCTCCCGAGCAGTACTTC	CASAAWGTGAPEQYF
TRBJ2-1	-	-	TRBV21-1	TGTGCCAGCAGCAAAGAGGGAGGCAGAAACAATGAAAAGCAGTTCTTC	CASSKEGGRNNEKQFF
TRBJ2-7	-	-	TRBV4-2	TGTGCCAGCAGCCCCAGGGATGAGGGAGGCCCTGCCCGCCAGTACTTC	CASSPRDEGGPARQYF
TRBJ2-2	-	few	TRBV6-6	TGTGCCAGCAGCCGGACAGCGAACACCGGGGAGCTGTTTTTT	CASSRTANTGELFF
TRBJ2-1	-	-	TRBV12-5	TGTGCTAGTACTCAGAGCTCCTACAATGAGCAGTTCTTC	CASTQSSYNEQFF
TRBJ1-5	-	-	TRBV27	TGTGCCAGCAGCCCAGGGGCGGATCAGCCCCAGCATTTT	CASSPGADQPQHF
TRBJ2-7	-	-	TRBV7-9	TGTGCCAGCAGCTTAGTCGCACGGCATATGGAGCAGTACTTC	CASSLVARHMEQYF
TRBJ1-4	-	-	TRBV9	TGTGCCAGCAGCGTCGGGCGAGGTTCCCATGAAAAACTGTTTTTT	CASSVGRGSHEKLFF
TRBJ2-3	-	-	TRBV7-9	TGTGCCAGCAGCTTAGGGGTACGGGCTGCAGATACGCAGTATTTT	CASSLGVRAADTQYF
TRBJ2-1	-	-	TRBV19	TGTGCCAGTAGTATACTACCCCGCGAAAATGAGCAGTTCTTC	CASSILPRENEQFF
TRBJ2-1	-	once	TRBV27	TGTGCCAGTGCCCCAAGGCGGGCTTACAATGAGCAGTTCTTC	CASAPRRAYNEQFF
TRBJ2-3	-	-	TRBV7-3	TGTGCCAGCAGCCGACTCCCGCTTCGCGATACGCAGTATTTT	CASSRLPLRDTQYF
TRBJ2-5	TRBD2	-	TRBV30	TGTGCCTGGAGTGTGGGACTAGCGGGAGAGACCCAGTACTTC	CAWSVGLAGETQYF
TRBJ2-7	-	-	TRBV28	TGTGCCAGCACGACCGGGGAAAACTCCTACGAGCAGTACTTC	CASTTGENSYEQYF
TRBJ2-7	TRBD2	-	TRBV5-6	TGTGCCAGCAGCGTTGGAGGGACTAGCGGCTACGAGCAGTACTTC	CASSVGGTSGYEQYF
TRBJ2-7	-	-	TRBV16	TGTGCCAGCAGCCAATCCGGGGTACGTGGCTACGAGCAGTACTTC	CASSQSGVRGYEQYF
TRBJ1-2	TRBD1	-	TRBV28	TGTGCCAGCAGGGATCGGACAGGGTCGTTATATGGCTACACCTTC	CASRDRTGSLYGYTF
TRBJ2-3	-	-	TRBV11-2	TGTGCCAGCAGCTTACCCCTAGCCACAGATACGCAGTATTTT	CASSLPLATDTQYF
TRBJ2-5	TRBD1	-	TRBV2	TGTGCCAGCAGACCCGAGGGGACAGAGACTTTTAACTACCAAGAGACCCAGTACTTC	CASRPEGTETFNYQETQYF
TRBJ2-1	-	-	TRBV9	TGTGCCAGCAGCGTAGCTTCATACAATGAGCAGTTCTTC	CASSVASYNEQFF
TRBJ2-1	-	-	TRBV27	TGTGCCAGCAGTTTAAGTCTCCTACTCAATGAGCAGTTCTTC	CASSLSLLLNEQFF
TRBJ1-4	-	few	TRBV5-6	TGTGCCAGCACCCAATGGGCTAATGAAAAACTGTTTTTT	CASTQWANEKLFF
TRBJ2-3	TRBD1	-	TRBV4-3	TGCGCCAGCAGCCAACATGACGGGACAGGGGAAACAGATACGCAGTATTTT	CASSQHDGTGETDTQYF
TRBJ1-2	-	-	TRBV2	TGTGCCAGCAGTGAAGCCGGGACGAACTATGGCTACACCTTC	CASSEAGTNYGYTF
TRBJ1-5	TRBD1	-	TRBV6-5	TGTGCCAGCAGGAAAGACAGGGAGACGCTTCAGCCCCAGCATTTT	CASRKDRETLQPQHF
TRBJ2-7	-	-	TRBV7-9	TGTGCCAGCAGCTCCGCGAGCTCCTACGAGCAGTACTTC	CASSSASSYEQYF
TRBJ1-2	-	-	TRBV29-1	TGCAGCGTTCTAGGGGGGGATGGCTACACCTTC	CSVLGGDGYTF
TRBJ1-4	-	-	TRBV28	TGTGCCAGCACCCCAAGGTTGGGGGATGCTAATGAAAAACTGTTTTTT	CASTPRLGDANEKLFF
TRBJ2-1	TRBD2	-	TRBV9	TGTGCCAGCAGCGTATCCGGGAGAGCGGGGAATGAGCAGTTCTTC	CASSVSGRAGNEQFF
TRBJ2-7	-	-	TRBV7-9	TGTGCCAGCAGCCCACGACAGGATGCCTACGAGCAGTACTTC	CASSPRQDAYEQYF
TRBJ2-7	-	-	TRBV7-9	TGTGCCAGCAGGAACTTAGAGGACTCCTACGAGCAGTACTTC	CASRNLEDSYEQYF
TRBJ1-1	TRBD1	-	TRBV9	TGTGCCAGCAGCCCCCCGGGACAGGGTTGGCCTGAAGCTTTCTTT	CASSPPGQGWPEAFF
TRBJ2-7	TRBD2	-	TRBV7-9	TGTGCCAGCAGCTTCGGACTAGCGGACCCCTACGAGCAGTACTTC	CASSFGLADPYEQYF
TRBJ2-7	TRBD2	-	TRBV11-2	TGTGCCAGCAGCCATAGCGGGACCGAGCAGTACTTC	CASSHSGTEQYF
TRBJ2-7	TRBD2	-	TRBV2	TGTGCCAGCAGTGTCCCCCGCAGATGGACTAGCGGGAGGCCTCCGAGCTCCTACGAGCAGTACTTC	CASSVPRRWTSGRPPSSYEQYF
TRBJ1-1	TRBD1	-	TRBV5-5	TGTGCCAGCAGCTTGGAGGGGGCTCGGAACACTGAAGCTTTCTTT	CASSLEGARNTEAFF
TRBJ2-2	TRBD2	-	TRBV28	TGTGCCAGCACCCCCCCGACGACTAGCGGGAGGGTGAGCGGGGAGCTGTTTTTT	CASTPPTTSGRVSGELFF
TRBJ2-1	-	-	TRBV14	TGTGCCAGCAGGGGGCCCTACAATGAGCAGTTCTTC	CASRGPYNEQFF
TRBJ2-5	TRBD1	-	TRBV5-6	TGTGCCAGCAGCGAGAGCAGGACAGGGGGCGAAGAGACCCAGTACTTC	CASSESRTGGEETQYF
TRBJ2-7	TRBD2	-	TRBV5-5	TGTGCCAGCAGCGCCGGGACTAGCGGGAGGGACTACGAGCAGTACTTC	CASSAGTSGRDYEQYF
TRBJ1-2	TRBD1	-	TRBV28	TGTGCCAGCAGTTTATGGCCAGGGGGAGCCTATGGCTACACCTTC	CASSLWPGGAYGYTF
TRBJ1-2	TRBD1	-	TRBV5-6	TGTGCCAGCAGCTGGGACAGGAGTTCCTATGGCTACACCTTC	CASSWDRSSYGYTF
TRBJ2-1	-	-	TRBV5-8	TGTGCCAGCAGCTTGACTACCACGGGGTTCTTC	CASSLTTTGFF